Below are 17 T cell receptor beta chains sequenced from a single sample in a study of blood T cell repertoires in COVID-19. TCRdb's table, derived via immunoSEQ multiplex PCR, lists solely in-frame clones and lacks some. The top ten hold roughly 4.6% of the sample, which has roughly 240,000 clones, approximately 85% seen once. Source material: peripheral blood. The origin of the receptors is a man aged 45-65 years with COVID-19, enrolled during active disease.

CDR3 nucleotide sequence: TGTGCCAGCAGCGTAGGCTCTAGCGGGGGTTCCAATGAGCAGTTCTTC. Translating gives CASSVGSSGGSNEQFF. The chain carries TRBV9 and TRBJ2-1; 10 bases match TRBD2. Looked up from germline, CDR1 is SGDLS and CDR2 is YYNGEE. The CDR3 spans 16 residues. V was clipped by 0 bases and J by 6 bases; unmatched bases: 6.

The chain couples TRBV12-2 to TRBJ1-4; TRBD1 is taken as the D call from the table, unchecked against the DNA. TRBV12-2 is a recognized pseudogene. This CDR3 has 16 amino acids. The chain's CDR3 is CASRLARQKTQEKLFF. As DNA, the CDR3 is TGTGCAAGTCGCTTAGCCCGACAGAAAACACAGGAAAAACTGTTTTTT.

This chain links TRBV6-1 with TRBJ2-3, with a weak D call TRBD2 (5 bases). The V end lost 5 bases, the J end lost 9 bases, and 21 bases lay between the germline ends. Germline CDR1 reads MNHNS; CDR2 reads SASEGT. The CDR3 is 15 amino acids. As DNA, the CDR3 is TGTGCCAGCAGTCCCCCGGGGTTGAGCGTTTGGACGCAGTATTTT. As protein: CASSPPGLSVWTQYF.

This chain joins TRBV7-2 and TRBJ1-2; D unresolved. Germline values: CDR1 SGHTA, CDR2 FQGNSA. The CDR3 is made up of 17 amino acids. Trimming pared 5 bases from V and 1 base from J, leaving 20 bases between. The CDR3 sequence: CASSPAFGGRFNYGYTF. The DNA for the CDR3 is TGTGCCAGCAGCCCTGCCTTCGGAGGGCGGTTTAACTATGGCTACACCTTC.

This clone appeared a few times. The V gene is TRBV18, the J gene TRBJ1-3; possible D gene TRBD1, 6 bases. V gave up 3 bases and J gave up 0 bases, with 12 bases separating them. Germline V gives CDR1 KGHSH, CDR2 LQKENI. The CDR3 loop spans 16 amino acids. CDR3 in DNA: TGTGCCAGCTCACCGTCACAGGGCGACTCTGGAAACACCATATATTTT. Translating gives CASSPSQGDSGNTIYF.

The chain has TRBV7-9 and TRBJ2-1, with 9 bases aligning to TRBD2. V trimming: 8 bases; J trimming: 8 bases; junction bases outside the gene matches: 13. Per germline, CDR1 SEHNR and CDR2 FQNEAQ (reference sequence). The CDR3 is made up of 15 amino acids. CDR3 bases: TGTGCCAGCCTCAAAAAGGGCGGGGGGGCGTATGAGCAGTTCTTC. It codes for CASLKKGGGAYEQFF. Full variable domain (rest looked up from reference TRBV7-9 and TRBJ2-1): DTGVSQNPRHKITKRGQNVTFRCDPISEHNRLYWYRQTLGQGPEFLTYFQNEAQLEKSRLLSDRFSAERPKGSFSTLEIQRTEQGDSAMYLCASLKKGGGAYEQFFGPGTRLTVL.

V gene TRBV7-4 combines with J gene TRBJ1-5; perhaps TRBD1 as D (5 bases). Per the germline V gene, CDR1 is SGHVT and CDR2 is SQSDAQ. Between the trimmed V and J ends, which lost 5 bases and 0 bases, there was a span of 14 bases. The length of the CDR3 is 16 residues. The CDR3 spells CASSVEGANSNQPQHF. The CDR3 bases are TGTGCCAGCAGCGTCGAAGGGGCTAATAGCAATCAGCCCCAGCATTTT.

This chain joins TRBV15 and TRBJ1-1; D is ambiguous. V was pared by 1 base and J by 2 bases, with 14 bases between. Germline V gene data show CDR1 as LNHNV and CDR2 as YYDKDF (reference sequence). This CDR3 has 16 amino acids. In nucleotides, the CDR3 is TGTGCCACCAGCAGAGCACGGCCAGGATTAAACACTGAAGCTTTCTTT. It encodes CATSRARPGLNTEAFF.

The CDR3 coding sequence is TGTGCCAGCAGCAGTAGGACTAGCGGGACCCTTTTGGATACGCAGTATTTT. The encoded protein is CASSSRTSGTLLDTQYF. V and J are TRBV7-8 and TRBJ2-3, with 12 bases identical to TRBD2. Germline V CDR1 and CDR2: SGHVS, FQNEAQ. CDR3 length equals 17 residues. The junction had 12 bases not matched to a gene; V was cut back by 5 bases and J by 6 bases.

The chain employs TRBV5-4 and TRBJ2-1; 7 nucleotides line up with TRBD1. The CDR3 loop spans 16 amino acids. The V segment lost 2 bases and the J segment 1 base; nucleotides outside the gene matches: 6. Germline lookup yields CDR1 SGHNT and CDR2 YYREEE (reference sequence). The CDR3 DNA reads TGTGCCAGCAGCTTTCGAGGGGGCCGATCCTACAATGAGCAGTTCTTC. Protein sequence: CASSFRGGRSYNEQFF.

This chain connects TRBV4-1 to TRBJ1-5; D remains ambiguous. This CDR3 region has 16 residues. The V end lost 0 bases, the J end lost 6 bases, and 15 bases lay between the germline ends. Germline V lookup: CDR1 MGHRA, CDR2 YSYEKL. The CDR3 DNA reads as TGCGCCAGCAGCCAAGAACCGGCGGGTATTGGTCAGCCCCAGCATTTT. This codes for CASSQEPAGIGQPQHF.

This chain joins TRBV7-3 and TRBJ2-2; perhaps TRBD2 as D (7 bases). The germline V and J ends were trimmed by 2 bases and 5 bases, with 15 bases remaining between them. There are 16 residues in the CDR3. From germline, CDR1 is SGHTA and CDR2 FQGTGA. The CDR3 bases are TGTGCCAGCAGCTTACAGGCGGGGGCCCAGACCGGGGAGCTGTTTTTT. The encoded protein is CASSLQAGAQTGELFF.

The CDR3 sequence is CASGGVVEQFF. DNA of the CDR3: TGTGCCAGCGGGGGGGTCGTTGAGCAGTTCTTC. The genes are TRBV11-1 and TRBJ2-1, with TRBD2 matching 7 bases. The CDR3 is 11 residues long. The ends lost 8 bases at V and 9 bases at J; junction bases unmatched: 4. In germline, CDR1 is SGHAT, CDR2 FQDESV (reference sequence).

The chain carries TRBV28 and TRBJ2-7; 8 bases agree with TRBD2. The V gene's germline CDR1 is MDHEN and CDR2 SYDVKM. The CDR3 has 17 residues. The ends lost 2 bases at V and 6 bases at J; junction bases unmatched: 15. The CDR3 nucleotides read TGTGCCAGCAGTTTACGATCGCTAGCGGCGGGGGGTTTCGAGCAGTACTTC. Its protein product is CASSLRSLAAGGFEQYF. Full variable domain (rest looked up from reference TRBV28 and TRBJ2-7): DVKVTQSSRYLVKRTGEKVFLECVQDMDHENMFWYRQDPGLGLRLIYFSYDVKMKEKGDIPEGYSVSREKKERFSLILESASTNQTSMYLCASSLRSLAAGGFEQYFGPGTRLTVT.

J is TRBJ2-3 and V is TRBV3-1 (or the pseudogene TRBV3-2); 7 bases are a match to TRBD2. Germline V gene lookup returns CDR1 LGHDT and CDR2 YNNKEL (reference sequence). The V gene end was trimmed by 4 bases and the J gene end by 2 bases; junction bases not matched to a gene: 6. This CDR3 has 15 amino acids. DNA for the CDR3: TGTGCCAGCAGCCCCCGGGACTATTACACAGATACGCAGTATTTT. As protein: CASSPRDYYTDTQYF.

This chain uses TRBV29-1 with TRBJ2-1, with 11 bases aligning to TRBD1. The V gene end was trimmed by 7 bases and the J gene end by 7 bases; junction bases not matched to a gene: 6. This CDR3 contains 13 residues. Germline V gene sequence: CDR1 SQVTM, CDR2 ANQGSEA. In DNA form, the CDR3 reads TGCAGCGCAGGACAGGGGGCTGTAAATGAGCAGTTCTTC. It yields the protein CSAGQGAVNEQFF.

Note on this clone: Different DNA sequences within this sample yield the same CDR3. The CDR3, as DNA: TGTGCCAGCAGTCTCGGACTCCTGAACACTGAAGCTTTCTTT. It encodes CASSLGLLNTEAFF. The chain carries TRBV6-5 and TRBJ1-1; D remains ambiguous. This CDR3 spans 14 amino acids. In germline, CDR1 is MNHEY, CDR2 SVGAGI. The ends were cut back, 5 bases at V and 0 bases at J, with 10 bases in the middle.